This TCR beta chain was identified during a study of Tregs in tolerant kidney transplant recipients. The study's findings and limits: Donor-specific Treg expansion exceeded global Treg expansion in tolerant patients, suggesting antigen drive. For some patients, primers changed over time, blocking nucleotide-level comparison.

Related graft donors supplied nonmyeloablative bone marrow transplants, and mixed chimerism was transient. CD4+CD25+CD127- Tregs, CD4+CD25- non-Tregs, CD4 and CD8 cells were sorted. Notes on this clone: The antigen is unknown.

Between the trimmed V and J ends, which lost 3 bases and 4 bases, there was a span of 9 bases. The CDR3 spans 13 residues. Germline assignment: CDR1 MNHEY and CDR2 SVGAGI. TCRdb's copy holds only in-frame clones and misses some; the assay was immunoSEQ multiplex PCR. The sample shows about 50,000 clones, approximately 89% of them seen only once. The chain couples TRBV6-5 to TRBJ1-2, with unresolved D. The TCR sequence derives from a human patient who received a combined kidney and bone marrow transplant. A subset of T cells may come from the graft donor. Sequences were derived from CD8+ T cells from blood (PBMCs), sampled 12 months after the transplant. The CDR3 DNA is TGTGCCAGCAGTTATACCGGCGGCTATGGCTACACCTTC. Its translation is CASSYTGGYGYTF.